The present TCR beta chain was sequenced within a study of blood T cell repertoires in COVID-19. About the study: Samples taken during acute and convalescent COVID-19 were collected in the United States, Italy and Spain. PBMCs, B-cell-depleted T cells, or T cells provided the cDNA or gDNA that made up the material.

Original methodology: Nucleated cell counts were estimated from reference gene primer amplification. Generated by immunoSEQ multiplex PCR, the TCRdb table keeps only in-frame clones and is missing some. From that table come the V and J calls and clone size; the DNA was used to work out D and trimming. Found here are about 220,000 clones, more than 75% of them singletons; the top ten hold roughly 2.8%. Germline loops: CDR1 SGHRS, CDR2 YFSETQ. The CDR3 runs 16 residues. The J segment lost 6 bases and the V segment lost 4 bases, leaving 11 bases of the junction unmatched. The clonotype comes from a man in his forties or fifties who had recovered from COVID-19. The chain has TRBV5-1 and TRBJ2-1; 9 bases are shared with TRBD2. Material for sequencing was peripheral blood. The CDR3 is CASSASSGSMGNEQFF. Here the CDR3 DNA reads TGCGCCAGCAGCGCCAGTAGCGGGAGTATGGGCAATGAGCAGTTCTTC.